This TCR beta chain was identified during a study of T-cell memory formation after mild COVID-19. General observations from the study: Some clones that responded turned up in pre-infection memory, which suggests that cross-reactive memory joined in.

This clonotype came up many times. Its antigen is unknown. Germline V gene lookup returns CDR1 SGHAT and CDR2 FQDESV (reference sequence). The J segment lost 8 bases and the V segment lost 5 bases, leaving 6 bases of the junction unmatched. This CDR3 comprises 15 residues. TCRalpha and TCRbeta libraries used 5'RACE with constant-segment primers and UMIs. TCRdb recomputed calls from the 5' RACE reads with MiXCR, one row per CDR3 protein. The sample yields 50,000 to 60,000 distinct CDR3 sequences, about a quarter seen once. The sequence was obtained from a man aged 18-30 years who had mild COVID-19 (a few samples of this study predate the infection). Cell type and time point are not known. The chain recombines TRBV11-1 with TRBJ2-1; 13 bases line up with TRBD2. Source material: PBMCs or a T cell subset sorted from them (not recorded which). CDR3 bases: TGTGCCAGCAGCGACACTAGCGGGGGGGTCGATGAGCAGTTCTTC. Its protein product is CASSDTSGGVDEQFF. The whole variable domain, remainder taken from reference TRBV11-1 and TRBJ2-1, is EAEVAQSPRYKITEKSQAVAFWCDPISGHATLYWYRQILGQGPELLVQFQDESVVDDSQLPKDRFSAERLKGVDSTLKIQPAELGDSAMYLCASSDTSGGVDEQFFGPGTRLTVL.